The clone carrying this TCR beta chain was seen a few times. Its antigen is unidentified. This sample was taken from a study of T cells in Graves' hyperthyroidism and ophthalmopathy. Study-level results: Using 13 V-J features, a model discriminated ophthalmopathy from stable hyperthyroidism.

TCR beta CDR3 regions were amplified from RNA. TCR CDR3 underwent first-round RT-PCR with the HTBI primer set. TCRdb reprocessed the multiplex PCR reads with MiXCR, giving one entry per CDR3 protein. The sample carries around 600,000 distinct CDR3 sequences, 14% recorded once. Trimming removed 5 bases from V and 5 bases from J; junction bases left unmatched: 8. The CDR3 runs 14 residues. The chain uses TRBV12-3 or TRBV12-4 and TRBJ2-5, with 7 bases aligning to TRBD1. The source of this sequence is a woman aged 45-59 years with Graves' ophthalmopathy. Sequencing used blood. The CDR3: CASSPGTDRETQYF. The CDR3 DNA is TGTGCCAGCAGTCCCGGGACAGATAGGGAGACCCAGTACTTC.